Following are 14 T cell receptor beta chains from one sample sequenced in a study of blood T cell repertoires in COVID-19. Some clones are missing from TCRdb's copy, which holds only in-frame ones; the method was immunoSEQ multiplex PCR. The table records over 250,000 clones, over 75% of them present only once. Material: peripheral blood. The receptors come from a woman aged 70 to 79 with acute or convalescent COVID-19.

The chain is built from TRBV27 and TRBJ2-5; 9 bases fit TRBD1. After removal of 5 bases from V and 5 bases from J, the junction contained 6 bases not matched to a gene. Germline assignment: CDR1 MNHEY and CDR2 SMNVEV (reference sequence). This CDR3 region has 14 residues. CDR3 protein: CASSPQGARETQYF. The CDR3 region has the DNA TGTGCCAGCAGTCCACAGGGGGCGCGGGAGACCCAGTACTTC.

The genes are TRBV7-2 and TRBJ2-1, with 8 nucleotides matching TRBD2. Germline assignment: CDR1 SGHTA and CDR2 FQGNSA. This CDR3 comprises 14 residues. The ends lost 5 bases at V and 7 bases at J; junction bases unmatched: 7. The CDR3 sequence is CASSPGGAYNEQFF. CDR3 nucleotides: TGTGCCAGCAGCCCCGGGGGGGCGTATAATGAGCAGTTCTTC.

The chain joins TRBV2 to TRBJ2-3; 10 bases line up with TRBD2. Germline V gene sequence: CDR1 SNHLY, CDR2 FYNNEI. The CDR3 is made up of 16 amino acids. V was pared by 2 bases and J by 3 bases, with 5 bases of the junction left unmatched. The CDR3: CASSELAGGYTDTQYF. CDR3 nucleotides: TGTGCCAGCAGTGAATTAGCGGGGGGATATACAGATACGCAGTATTTT.

This clone was seen more than once but under ten times. V gene TRBV6-4 combines with J gene TRBJ2-3, with D perhaps TRBD2 (7 bases). This CDR3 contains 15 residues. Per germline, CDR1 MRHNA and CDR2 SNTAGT. V lost 2 bases and J 1 base, leaving 10 bases between the germline ends. The CDR3 region has the DNA TGTGCCAGCAGTGACCGGGGGGCCGGCACAGATACGCAGTATTTT. Residues: CASSDRGAGTDTQYF.

The chain combines TRBV5-1 with TRBJ1-2; 7 nucleotides line up with TRBD1. V was pared by 4 bases and J by 4 bases, with 10 bases of the junction left unmatched. The CDR3 sequence is 15 residues long. Germline lookup yields CDR1 SGHRS and CDR2 YFSETQ. CDR3 in DNA: TGCGCCAGCAGCGTGGAACCGACAGGGTCCTATGGCTACACCTTC. Residues: CASSVEPTGSYGYTF.

The V and J genes are TRBV10-3 and TRBJ2-3; TRBD2 aligns across 11 bases. V lost 3 bases, J lost 5 bases, and 4 bases stayed unmatched. This CDR3 spans 15 amino acids. The V gene's germline CDR1 is ENHRY and CDR2 SYGVKD. CDR3 sequence reads: CAISDSGGAGDTQYF. The CDR3 region has the DNA TGTGCCATCAGTGATAGCGGGGGGGCCGGAGATACGCAGTATTTT.

This chain uses TRBV11-3 with TRBJ2-1; D is possibly TRBD2 (6 bases). Germline CDR1 SGHNT, CDR2 YENEEA. The CDR3 loop spans 12 amino acids. Trimming removed 6 bases at V and 7 bases at J, with 10 bases between. CDR3 nucleotides: TGTGCCAGCAGTAAAGGGAGGAATGAGCAGTTCTTC. Encoded protein: CASSKGRNEQFF.

The chain recombines TRBV7-9 with TRBJ2-1; the D gene is possibly TRBD2 (6 bases). Per germline, CDR1 SEHNR and CDR2 FQNEAQ (reference sequence). With 5 bases removed from V and 15 bases from J, the gap between germline ends came to 17 bases. The CDR3 contains 12 residues. The CDR3 protein is CASSPAGLGAFF. The CDR3 nucleotides are TGTGCCAGCAGCCCGGCGGGGCTAGGCGCGTTCTTC.

This chain links TRBV6-2 or TRBV6-3 with TRBJ2-1, with 12 positions matching TRBD1. Per germline, CDR1 MNHEY and CDR2 SVGEGT. J was trimmed by 7 bases and V by 1 base; bases with no gene match: 5. The CDR3 is 16 amino acids. CDR3 protein: CASSYYRDRGLNEQFF. The CDR3 bases are TGTGCCAGCAGTTACTACCGGGACAGGGGGCTAAATGAGCAGTTCTTC.

The chain employs TRBV2 and TRBJ2-1; D is possibly TRBD2 (5 bases). With 6 bases removed from V and 4 bases from J, the gap between germline ends came to 13 bases. The V gene's germline CDR1 is SNHLY and CDR2 FYNNEI. This CDR3 is built from 14 residues. The CDR3 DNA reads as TGTGCCAGCAGGGCCCACGGGGATTACAATGAGCAGTTCTTC. Protein product: CASRAHGDYNEQFF.

This chain connects TRBV30 to TRBJ1-6, with a tentative D call TRBD1 (6 bases). This CDR3 spans 15 amino acids. Germline V lookup: CDR1 GTSNPN, CDR2 SVGIG (reference sequence). The ends were cut back, 4 bases at V and 8 bases at J, with 18 bases in the middle. DNA for the CDR3: TGTGCCTGGACCGTGGGGACATACAGGGATTCACCCCTCCACTTT. Amino acids: CAWTVGTYRDSPLHF. The whole variable domain, remainder taken from reference TRBV30 and TRBJ1-6, is SQTIHQWPATLVQPVGSPLSLECTVEGTSNPNLYWYRQAAGRGLQLLFYSVGIGQISSEVPQNLSASRPQDRQFILSSKKLLLSDSGFYLCAWTVGTYRDSPLHFGNGTRLTVT.

The V call is TRBV5-4, the J call TRBJ1-1; 10 nucleotides align to TRBD1. The CDR3 sequence is 16 residues long. Trimming cost V 2 bases and J 2 bases; bases outside gene matches: 6. Germline V gene lookup returns CDR1 SGHNT and CDR2 YYREEE (reference sequence). The CDR3 DNA reads TGTGCCAGCAGCTTCCCGGGACAGGGGTTAAACACTGAAGCTTTCTTT. As protein: CASSFPGQGLNTEAFF.

This chain links TRBV2 with TRBJ1-1; 7 bases are shared with TRBD1. The CDR3 length is 14 residues. Germline CDR1 SNHLY, CDR2 FYNNEI. With V trimmed by 7 bases and J by 1 base, 6 bases remained unmatched. The CDR3 DNA is TGTGCCAGCACCAGAACAGGGGCGAACACTGAAGCTTTCTTT. Its protein is CASTRTGANTEAFF.

This chain links TRBV5-1 with TRBJ1-2, with D perhaps TRBD1 (6 bases). Germline loops: CDR1 SGHRS, CDR2 YFSETQ. The CDR3 spans 13 residues. The V end was cut by 3 bases, the J end by 10 bases, with 16 bases between. The CDR3 region is CASSSQGRGSYTF. CDR3 DNA: TGCGCCAGCAGCTCACAGGGCAGGGGATCCTACACCTTC.